Below, one T cell receptor (beta chain) is given with its context. Its antigen is not identified. The record originates from a study of cytomegalovirus exposure and HLA in healthy donors. Findings and limits, study-wide: A cluster of highly shared sequence variants was likely a sequencing artifact. The study listed around 150 cytomegalovirus-associated TCR beta chains. Later analysis demonstrated an association between a missense DCLRE1C variant and TCR beta V- and J-gene trimming.

V shed 3 bases and J shed 10 bases, with 14 bases lying between them. The germline gives CDR1 SGDLS, CDR2 YYNGEE. CDR3 length equals 12 residues. PCR involved 60 Vbeta and 13 Jbeta primers. The table came from immunoSEQ multiplex PCR; TCRdb's copy has only in-frame clones and leaves some out. The data show about 140,000 clones, with more than 70% seen just once and around 2.5% held by the top ten. This receptor was obtained from a man between 45 and 60 years old in good health and CMV-seronegative. Sequencing input: PBMCs. The chain links TRBV9 to TRBJ2-7; weak D call: TRBD1 (6 bases). CDR3 sequence: CASSASRGHQYF. CDR3 nucleotides: TGTGCCAGCAGCGCAAGCAGGGGTCACCAGTACTTC.